These 3 T cell receptor beta chains originate from one sample sequenced in a study of blood T cells in healthy people across ages. Combining a sample-barcoded 5' primer with a J-beta primer mix, a second PCR ran for roughly 6 to 11 cycles. TCRdb reprocessed the 5' RACE reads via MiXCR and lists one record per CDR3 protein. This sample has approximately 490,000 distinct CDR3 sequences; 20% to 30% occur once, and the top ten carry 8.7%. This same sample was also part of a study on T cells of mothers and their children.

The sequenced sample was blood. Every receptor here comes from a boy between 10 and 17 years old in good health.

This chain links TRBV7-8 with TRBJ2-3; D gene uncertain. This CDR3 has 15 residues. Trimming took off 0 bases at V and 0 bases at J, with 7 bases between the two ends. Per germline, CDR1 SGHVS and CDR2 FQNEAQ. CDR3 sequence: CASSLAALSTDTQYF. CDR3 coding DNA: TGTGCCAGCAGCTTAGCTGCTTTAAGCACAGATACGCAGTATTTT.

The chain joins TRBV4-1 to TRBJ2-6, with unresolved D. This CDR3 comprises 17 residues. Germline CDR1 reads MGHRA; CDR2 reads YSYEKL. The V end was cut by 1 base, the J end by 4 bases, with 14 bases between. The chain's CDR3 is CASSQVWPGVGANVLTF. CDR3 nucleotide sequence: TGCGCCAGCAGCCAAGTGTGGCCTGGGGTCGGGGCCAACGTCCTGACTTTC.

This clonotype was detected a few times. This chain uses TRBV7-6 with TRBJ2-3; D call uncertain. This CDR3 comprises 13 residues. The V end was cut by 8 bases, the J end by 2 bases, with 11 bases between. The germline CDR1 and CDR2 sequences are SGHVS and FNYEAQ. For the CDR3, the DNA is TGTGCCAGCGCTACAGCGTCCACAGATACGCAGTATTTT. It encodes CASATASTDTQYF.